The 17 T cell receptor beta chains given below trace back to one sample, sequenced in a study of cytomegalovirus exposure and HLA in healthy donors. Amplification used 60 Vbeta primers and 13 Jbeta primers. TCRdb's copy holds only in-frame clones and misses some; the assay was immunoSEQ multiplex PCR. Across some 130,000 clones, the top ten clones capture 1.5% to 2% of the sample. The sample was PBMCs. Receptors were obtained from a woman in her 40s in good health and CMV-seropositive.

V gene TRBV29-1 combines with J gene TRBJ2-6, with a tentative D call TRBD2 (5 bases). Germline CDR1 SQVTM, CDR2 ANQGSEA. The CDR3 has 14 residues. The germline V and J ends were trimmed by 4 bases and 0 bases, with 7 bases remaining between them. CDR3 nucleotides: TGCAGCGTTGTGGGGAGCTCTGGGGCCAACGTCCTGACTTTC. It codes for CSVVGSSGANVLTF.

V and J are TRBV6-5 and TRBJ2-3; 13 nucleotides agree with TRBD2. The germline CDR1 and CDR2 sequences are MNHEY and SVGAGI. This CDR3 spans 14 amino acids. V shed 7 bases and J 3 bases; nucleotides not matched to a gene: 1. CDR3 amino acids: CASKTSGRTDTQYF. CDR3 in DNA: TGTGCCAGCAAGACTAGCGGGAGGACAGATACGCAGTATTTT.

The chain joins TRBV11-1 to TRBJ2-7; no reliable D call. Germline V gene lookup returns CDR1 SGHAT and CDR2 FQDESV (reference sequence). Trimming shortened V by 3 bases and J by 0 bases, and 9 bases separated the two germline ends. The CDR3 consists of 14 residues. DNA of the CDR3: TGTGCCAGCAGCTTGCTAAGTAGCTCCTACGAGCAGTACTTC. Translated: CASSLLSSSYEQYF.

This chain joins TRBV28 and TRBJ2-5, with 10 bases fitting TRBD2. The V gene end was trimmed by 10 bases and the J gene end by 5 bases; junction bases not matched to a gene: 16. The germline gives CDR1 MDHEN, CDR2 SYDVKM. This CDR3 is 16 amino acids long. The CDR3 sequence: CAISLVSGRARETQYF. CDR3 bases: TGTGCCATTTCGCTCGTCAGCGGGAGGGCCCGGGAGACCCAGTACTTC.

The V call is TRBV6-1, the J call TRBJ1-4; D not resolved. Germline values: CDR1 MNHNS, CDR2 SASEGT. The length of the CDR3 is 15 residues. V lost 4 bases, J lost 0 bases, and 9 bases lay in between. The CDR3 region is CASSAGTSTNEKLFF. The CDR3 DNA follows: TGTGCCAGCAGTGCAGGAACTTCAACTAATGAAAAACTGTTTTTT.

The chain employs TRBV5-4 and TRBJ1-4, with 7 bases fitting TRBD1. Per the germline V gene, CDR1 is SGHNT and CDR2 is YYREEE (reference sequence). This CDR3 has 14 residues. Trimming at V came to 3 bases and at J to 5 bases, leaving 4 bases not matched to a gene. The chain's CDR3 is CASSSGTANEKLFF. DNA for the CDR3: TGTGCCAGCAGCTCCGGGACAGCCAATGAAAAACTGTTTTTT. Full variable domain (rest looked up from reference TRBV5-4 and TRBJ1-4): ETGVTQSPTHLIKTRGQQVTLRCSSQSGHNTVSWYQQALGQGPQFIFQYYREEENGRGNFPPRFSGLQFPNYSSELNVNALELDDSALYLCASSSGTANEKLFFGSGTQLSVL.

The chain employs TRBV2 and TRBJ2-5; D gene unclear. CDR1 is SNHLY and CDR2 is FYNNEI in the germline V gene. Deletions cut 4 bases from V and 1 base from J, with 7 bases between. The CDR3 length is 13 residues. As DNA, the CDR3 is TGTGCCAGCAGTGCGTCAGGCCAAGAGACCCAGTACTTC. It codes for CASSASGQETQYF.

The chain is built from TRBV25-1 and TRBJ2-3; TRBD2 might be the D (5 bases). Germline V lookup: CDR1 MGHDK, CDR2 SYGVNS. CDR3 length equals 14 residues. Trimming pared 2 bases from V and 6 bases from J, leaving 12 bases between. The CDR3 DNA sequence: TGTGCCAGCAGTGAAGTCGGGGTTCGGGATACGCAGTATTTT. This translates into CASSEVGVRDTQYF.

The chain recombines TRBV13 with TRBJ1-1, with no clear D. The CDR3 covers 14 residues. In germline, CDR1 is PRHDT, CDR2 FYEKMQ (reference sequence). Trimming took 0 bases from V and 4 from J, leaving 9 bases between them. The CDR3 nucleotides read TGTGCCAGCAGCTTAGGCCCCCCCGGCACTGAAGCTTTCTTT. This translates into CASSLGPPGTEAFF.

V gene TRBV10-3 combines with J gene TRBJ2-1, with a tentative D call TRBD1 (6 bases). Trimming cost V 4 bases and J 7 bases, with 17 bases left between them. Germline loops: CDR1 ENHRY, CDR2 SYGVKD. CDR3 length: 15 residues. The CDR3 spells CAISGAGGGPNEQFF. The CDR3 coding sequence is TGTGCCATCAGTGGAGCTGGGGGCGGTCCTAATGAGCAGTTCTTC.

The chain couples TRBV11-2 to TRBJ2-7; weak D call: TRBD1 (6 bases). The germline CDR1 and CDR2 sequences are SGHAT and FQNNGV. This CDR3 comprises 15 residues. V lost 0 bases and J lost 3, with 12 bases in between. The CDR3 loop is CASSLDMGHLYEQYF. The CDR3 DNA is TGTGCCAGCAGCTTAGATATGGGACACCTCTACGAGCAGTACTTC.

The chain combines TRBV5-1 with TRBJ2-3; D is perhaps TRBD1 (6 bases). The CDR3 consists of 14 residues. Trimming removed 0 bases from V and 6 bases from J, with 11 bases in between. Germline V CDR1 and CDR2: SGHRS, YFSETQ. The CDR3 DNA is TGCGCCAGCAGCTTGGCTGAGAGGGGGGATACGCAGTATTTT. Amino acids: CASSLAERGDTQYF. Variable domain in full (rest from reference TRBV5-1 and TRBJ2-3): KAGVTQTPRYLIKTRGQQVTLSCSPISGHRSVSWYQQTPGQGLQFLFEYFSETQRNKGNFPGRFSGRQFSNSRSEMNVSTLELGDSALYLCASSLAERGDTQYFGPGTRLTVL.

The rearrangement joins TRBV11-2 to TRBJ2-7; possibly TRBD2 for D (5 bases). Deletions cut 3 bases from V and 4 bases from J, with 13 bases between. Germline CDR1 reads SGHAT; CDR2 reads FQNNGV. The CDR3 is 14 residues long. CDR3 residues: CASSFGRDLYEQYF. CDR3 nucleotides: TGTGCCAGCAGCTTCGGACGGGATCTGTACGAGCAGTACTTC.

The chain links TRBV6-6 to TRBJ1-2, with D possibly TRBD1 on 5 matching bases. Trimming stripped 2 bases from V and 4 bases from J, with 11 bases between. CDR1 is MNHNY, CDR2 SVGAGI, per germline (reference sequence). The CDR3 spans 14 residues. The CDR3 region is CASSYPAGAYGYTF. The CDR3 DNA sequence: TGTGCCAGCAGTTACCCTGCTGGGGCCTATGGCTACACCTTC.

The J gene is TRBJ1-4, the V gene TRBV28, with D possibly TRBD1 on 5 matching bases. CDR3 size: 14 residues. V lost 1 base, J lost 6 bases, and 9 bases lay in between. Germline V gene sequence: CDR1 MDHEN, CDR2 SYDVKM. Written as DNA, the CDR3 is TGTGCCAGCAGTTTATCAGGGAACGATGAAAAACTGTTTTTT. Residues: CASSLSGNDEKLFF.

V usage is TRBV28 and J usage is TRBJ1-2; possible D gene TRBD1, 5 bases. Trimming took 10 bases from V and 4 from J, leaving 19 bases between them. Germline loops: CDR1 MDHEN, CDR2 SYDVKM. The CDR3 contains 14 residues. CDR3 protein: CATGDRASFYGYTF. The CDR3 region has the DNA TGTGCCACGGGGGACCGGGCTTCCTTCTATGGCTACACCTTC.

The chain combines TRBV29-1 with TRBJ1-2; 8 bases are a match to TRBD1. The trim removed 6 bases at V and 4 bases at J, leaving 10 bases unmatched. This CDR3 is 14 amino acids long. Germline V CDR1 and CDR2: SQVTM, ANQGSEA. DNA of the CDR3: TGCAGCGTAGGGCGACAGGGGATAGGCTATGGCTACACCTTC. Its protein is CSVGRQGIGYGYTF. Together with reference TRBV29-1 and TRBJ1-2, the CDR3 gives the full variable domain: SAVISQKPSRDICQRGTSLTIQCQVDSQVTMMFWYRQQPGQSLTLIATANQGSEATYESGFVIDKFPISRPNLTFSTLTVSNMSPEDSSIYLCSVGRQGIGYGYTFGSGTRLTVV.